The 20 T cell receptor beta chains presented below share a single source sample, sequenced in a study of CD8+ T cells in alopecia areata. Investigators isolated RNA and reverse transcribed it into cDNA to act as the sequencing template. The data were produced by immunoSEQ multiplex PCR, yet TCRdb's version contains in-frame clones alone and is incomplete. The sample holds around 100,000 clones, around 50% seen once. Sequences were obtained from CD4+ T cells sorted from blood. These receptors were collected from a human donor in good health.

The table lists this clone with a few counts. The rearrangement joins TRBV29-1 to TRBJ1-1; D not certain. The V gene's germline CDR1 is SQVTM and CDR2 ANQGSEA. The length of the CDR3 is 13 residues. Trimming pared 7 bases from V and 5 bases from J, leaving 17 bases between. The CDR3: CSGGWTGMTEAFF. The CDR3 nucleotides read TGCAGCGGTGGATGGACGGGAATGACTGAAGCTTTCTTT. The complete variable domain, with remaining parts taken from reference TRBV29-1 and TRBJ1-1, reads SAVISQKPSRDICQRGTSLTIQCQVDSQVTMMFWYRQQPGQSLTLIATANQGSEATYESGFVIDKFPISRPNLTFSTLTVSNMSPEDSSIYLCSGGWTGMTEAFFGQGTRLTVV.

The rearrangement joins TRBV30 to TRBJ1-1; no firm D call. The CDR3 runs 11 residues. CDR1 and CDR2 (germline): GTSNPN, SVGIG (reference sequence). The germline V and J ends were trimmed by 4 bases and 6 bases, with 9 bases remaining between them. The CDR3 sequence: CAWMALAEAFF. The CDR3 DNA sequence: TGTGCCTGGATGGCCTTAGCTGAAGCTTTCTTT.

With respect to this clone: The sample has other DNA sequences that encode this CDR3 too. V is TRBV29-1 and J is TRBJ1-1; no definite D call. CDR3 length: 13 residues. Between the trimmed V and J ends, which lost 6 bases and 0 bases, there was a span of 11 bases. The germline V gene encodes CDR1 SQVTM and CDR2 ANQGSEA. This chain's CDR3 is CSVRGRMNTEAFF. DNA of the CDR3: TGCAGCGTCCGGGGTCGGATGAACACTGAAGCTTTCTTT.

The chain links TRBV25-1 to TRBJ2-1; the D gene is possibly TRBD2 (5 bases). Trimming cost V 4 bases and J 3 bases, with 10 bases left between them. The germline V gene encodes CDR1 MGHDK and CDR2 SYGVNS. The CDR3 runs to 14 residues. CDR3 in amino acids: CASSGLDFYNEQFF. CDR3 nucleotide sequence: TGTGCCAGCAGTGGCCTGGACTTCTACAATGAGCAGTTCTTC.

This chain joins TRBV19 and TRBJ2-5; TRBD2 is a possible D gene (6 bases). The length of the CDR3 is 15 residues. Germline CDR1 and CDR2: LNHDA and SQIVND (reference sequence). V shed 4 bases and J shed 1 base, with 13 bases lying between them. The CDR3 loop reads CASSKGLHIQETQYF. The CDR3 nucleotides are TGTGCCAGTAGTAAGGGACTGCACATCCAAGAGACCCAGTACTTC.

The V gene is TRBV9, the J gene TRBJ2-7; tentatively, D is TRBD2 (6 bases). Per the germline V gene, CDR1 is SGDLS and CDR2 is YYNGEE. CDR3 length: 15 amino acids. V shed 3 bases and J shed 0 bases, with 13 bases lying between them. CDR3 DNA sequence: TGTGCCAGCAGCGCAGGGCCCGGGAGCTCCTACGAGCAGTACTTC. Translated, it gives CASSAGPGSSYEQYF.

The count of this clone is one. The junction departs from germline at one end; a sequencing error may be responsible. The chain is built from TRBV7-7 and TRBJ2-7; possibly TRBD2 for D (7 bases). Germline V CDR1 and CDR2: SSHAT, FNYEAQ (reference sequence). The CDR3 contains 13 residues. CDR3 nucleotide sequence: TGTGCTAGCAGCTTGGGGGGGGCGGACGAGCAGTACTTC. Its translation is CASSLGGADEQYF.

The V and J genes are TRBV29-1 and TRBJ1-5; D is perhaps TRBD1 (6 bases). Per the germline V gene, CDR1 is SQVTM and CDR2 is ANQGSEA. CDR3 length equals 14 residues. The V gene lost 4 bases and the J gene lost 2 bases, with 12 bases spanning the gap. The CDR3 DNA sequence: TGCAGCGTTGTTTCCGGGGGCGGCAATCAGCCCCAGCATTTT. As protein: CSVVSGGGNQPQHF.

The gene calls are TRBV2 and TRBJ2-1, with no clear D. This CDR3 has 13 amino acids. Deletions cut 0 bases from V and 10 bases from J, with 10 bases between. Germline lookup yields CDR1 SNHLY and CDR2 FYNNEI. Here the CDR3 DNA reads TGTGCCAGCAGTGAAGCGTCGACCGACGAGCAGTTCTTC. Translated: CASSEASTDEQFF.

The chain joins TRBV7-9 to TRBJ1-5; no reliable D call. The CDR3 sequence is 14 residues long. V lost 5 bases and J 1 base, leaving 9 bases between the germline ends. Germline lookup yields CDR1 SEHNR and CDR2 FQNEAQ (reference sequence). CDR3 in amino acids: CASSGDGSNQPQHF. The CDR3 coding sequence is TGTGCCAGCAGCGGAGATGGGAGCAATCAGCCCCAGCATTTT.

This clone was detected a few times. This chain joins TRBV19 and TRBJ1-5; D is uncertain. The CDR3 has 13 amino acids. Trimming removed 3 bases from V and 5 bases from J, with 8 bases in between. The V gene's germline CDR1 is LNHDA and CDR2 SQIVND (reference sequence). The CDR3 here is CASSIQRDQPQHF. The CDR3, as DNA: TGTGCCAGTAGTATCCAAAGGGATCAGCCCCAGCATTTT. Variable domain in full (rest from reference TRBV19 and TRBJ1-5): DGGITQSPKYLFRKEGQNVTLSCEQNLNHDAMYWYRQDPGQGLRLIYYSQIVNDFQKGDIAEGYSVSREKKESFPLTVTSAQKNPTAFYLCASSIQRDQPQHFGDGTRLSIL.

The V gene is TRBV29-1, the J gene TRBJ1-1; D remains unclear. This CDR3 comprises 14 residues. The V end was cut by 4 bases, the J end by 5 bases, with 17 bases between. Germline CDR1 reads SQVTM; CDR2 reads ANQGSEA. CDR3 sequence (DNA): TGCAGCGTTGCGCTCGAGGGTAGAAAAACTGAAGCTTTCTTT. Translated: CSVALEGRKTEAFF.

The chain employs TRBV29-1 and TRBJ2-7, with 15 bases fitting TRBD2. The CDR3 runs 14 residues. Germline V gives CDR1 SQVTM, CDR2 ANQGSEA. Trimming took 6 bases from V and 7 from J; bases not matched to a gene: 7. Here the CDR3 DNA reads TGCAGCGTGGCCAAGGGACTAGCGGGGGGAGAGCAGTACTTC. It codes for CSVAKGLAGGEQYF.

This chain joins TRBV7-2 and TRBJ2-3; D uncertain. Per the germline V gene, CDR1 is SGHTA and CDR2 is FQGNSA. The CDR3 has 12 amino acids. With 5 bases removed from V and 2 bases from J, the gap between germline ends came to 5 bases. The CDR3 DNA follows: TGTGCCAGCAGCCCACACACAGATACGCAGTATTTT. This gives the protein CASSPHTDTQYF.

This clone was recorded only once. The chain links TRBV5-1 to TRBJ2-1; D not resolved. The CDR3 totals 11 residues. The germline CDR1 and CDR2 sequences are SGHRS and YFSETQ. V lost 4 bases to trimming and J lost 10 bases, with 9 bases between them. CDR3 DNA sequence: TGCGCCAGCAGCGGATTCGACGAGCAGTTCTTC. Translation: CASSGFDEQFF.

The chain carries TRBV7-3 and TRBJ1-1, with no clear D. CDR1 is SGHTA and CDR2 is FQGTGA in the germline V gene. The CDR3 length is 14 residues. Trimming pared 1 base from V and 0 bases from J, leaving 6 bases between. The CDR3 region is CASSLSGMNTEAFF. For the CDR3, the DNA is TGTGCCAGCAGCTTAAGTGGAATGAACACTGAAGCTTTCTTT.

The rearrangement links TRBV15 to TRBJ2-3, with D maybe TRBD2 (5 bases). Trimming stripped 0 bases from V and 11 bases from J, with 24 bases between. Germline V gives CDR1 LNHNV, CDR2 YYDKDF (reference sequence). This CDR3 is built from 17 residues. CDR3 region: CATSRDFGLLPPLGQYF. The CDR3 nucleotides are TGTGCCACCAGCAGAGACTTCGGACTGCTCCCGCCCCTCGGGCAGTATTTT.

This clone was picked up a small number of times. The J gene is TRBJ2-7, the V gene TRBV29-1, with TRBD2 as a possible D gene (6 bases). Trimming took 4 bases from V and 5 from J, leaving 15 bases between them. Germline V gene sequence: CDR1 SQVTM, CDR2 ANQGSEA. CDR3 length: 13 amino acids. CDR3 DNA sequence: TGCAGCGTTGCCGGGACCCGCGGGAACGAGCAGTACTTC. Translated, it gives CSVAGTRGNEQYF.

This chain joins TRBV2 and TRBJ2-5; TRBD2 is a possible D gene (6 bases). V was clipped by 4 bases and J by 5 bases, with 17 bases between them. The CDR3 has 15 residues. Germline values: CDR1 SNHLY, CDR2 FYNNEI. The DNA of the CDR3 is TGTGCCAGCAGTGGAGGCAGAGGGACTTACGAGACCCAGTACTTC. It codes for CASSGGRGTYETQYF. The entire variable domain, with the rest obtained from reference TRBV2 and TRBJ2-5, is as follows: EPEVTQTPSHQVTQMGQEVILRCVPISNHLYFYWYRQILGQKVEFLVSFYNNEISEKSEIFDDQFSVERPDGSNFTLKIRSTKLEDSAMYFCASSGGRGTYETQYFGPGTRLLVL.

The V call is TRBV30, the J call TRBJ1-4, with D maybe TRBD1 (6 bases). V was shortened by 5 bases and J by 2 bases, with 12 bases between the two germline ends. CDR3 length: 14 amino acids. Germline V gene sequence: CDR1 GTSNPN, CDR2 SVGIG (reference sequence). CDR3 sequence reads: CAWAAGATNEKLFF. In nucleotides, the CDR3 is TGTGCCTGGGCCGCGGGGGCGACTAATGAAAAACTGTTTTTT.